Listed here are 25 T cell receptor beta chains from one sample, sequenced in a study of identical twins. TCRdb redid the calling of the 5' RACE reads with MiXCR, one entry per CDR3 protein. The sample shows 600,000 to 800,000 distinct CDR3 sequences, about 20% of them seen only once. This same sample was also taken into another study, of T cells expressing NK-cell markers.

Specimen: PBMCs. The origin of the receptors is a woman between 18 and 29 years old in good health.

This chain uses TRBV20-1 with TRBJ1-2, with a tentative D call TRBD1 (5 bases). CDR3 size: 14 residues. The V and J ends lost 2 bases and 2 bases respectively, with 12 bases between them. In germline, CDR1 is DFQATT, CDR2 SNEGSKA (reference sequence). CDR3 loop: CSARSSRDNYGYTF. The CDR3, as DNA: TGCAGTGCTAGATCGAGCCGGGACAACTATGGCTACACCTTC.

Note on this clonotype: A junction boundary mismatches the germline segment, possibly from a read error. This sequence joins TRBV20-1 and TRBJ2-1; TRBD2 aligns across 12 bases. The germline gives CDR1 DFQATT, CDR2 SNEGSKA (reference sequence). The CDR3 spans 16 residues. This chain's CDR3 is CSARDRLAGALNEQFF. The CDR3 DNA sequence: TGCAGTGCTAGAGACCGACTAGCGGGGGCCCTCAATGAGCAATTCTTC.

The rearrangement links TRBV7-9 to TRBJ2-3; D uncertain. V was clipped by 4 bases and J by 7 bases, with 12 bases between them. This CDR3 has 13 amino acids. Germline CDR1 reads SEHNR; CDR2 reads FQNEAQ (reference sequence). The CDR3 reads CASSWWDANTQYF. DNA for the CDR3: TGTGCCAGCAGCTGGTGGGATGCCAATACGCAGTATTTT.

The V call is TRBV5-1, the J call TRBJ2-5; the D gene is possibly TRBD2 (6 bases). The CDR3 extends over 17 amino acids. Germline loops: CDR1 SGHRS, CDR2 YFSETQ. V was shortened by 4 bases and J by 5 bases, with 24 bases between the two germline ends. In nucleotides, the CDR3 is TGCGCCAGCAGCCTTACCGCGGGGACCCCAGCACAGGAGACCCAGTACTTC. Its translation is CASSLTAGTPAQETQYF.

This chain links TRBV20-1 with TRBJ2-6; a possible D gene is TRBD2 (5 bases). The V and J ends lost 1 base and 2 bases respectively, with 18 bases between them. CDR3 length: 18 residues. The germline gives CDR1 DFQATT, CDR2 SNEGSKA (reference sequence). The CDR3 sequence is CSARGPPGTEAGANVLTF. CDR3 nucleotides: TGCAGTGCTAGAGGCCCGCCGGGAACCGAGGCTGGGGCCAACGTCCTGACTTTC.

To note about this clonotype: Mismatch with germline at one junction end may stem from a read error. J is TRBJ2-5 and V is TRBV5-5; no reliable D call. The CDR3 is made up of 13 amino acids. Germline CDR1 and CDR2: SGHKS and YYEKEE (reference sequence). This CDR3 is CAISPAWGETQYF. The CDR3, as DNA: TGTGCCATCAGCCCCGCGTGGGGAGAGACCCAGTACTTC.

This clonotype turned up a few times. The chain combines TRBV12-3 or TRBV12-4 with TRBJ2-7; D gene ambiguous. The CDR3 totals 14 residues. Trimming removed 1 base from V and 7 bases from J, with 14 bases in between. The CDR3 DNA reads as TGTGCCAGCAGTTTAGATGTACAGCCTACGGAGCAGTACTTC. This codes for CASSLDVQPTEQYF.

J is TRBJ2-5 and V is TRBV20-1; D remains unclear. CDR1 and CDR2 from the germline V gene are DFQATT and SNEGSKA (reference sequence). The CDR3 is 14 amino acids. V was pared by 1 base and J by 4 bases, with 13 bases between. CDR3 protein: CSARVPLSSETQYF. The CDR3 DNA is TGCAGTGCTAGAGTGCCCCTTAGCTCAGAGACCCAGTACTTC.

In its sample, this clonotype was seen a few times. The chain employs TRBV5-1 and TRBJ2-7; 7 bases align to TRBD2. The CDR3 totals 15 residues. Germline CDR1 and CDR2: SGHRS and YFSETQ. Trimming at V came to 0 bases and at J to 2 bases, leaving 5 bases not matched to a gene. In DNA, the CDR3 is TGCGCCAGCAGCTTGGAGCTAGCGGCTACCTACGAGCAGTACTTC. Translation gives CASSLELAATYEQYF.

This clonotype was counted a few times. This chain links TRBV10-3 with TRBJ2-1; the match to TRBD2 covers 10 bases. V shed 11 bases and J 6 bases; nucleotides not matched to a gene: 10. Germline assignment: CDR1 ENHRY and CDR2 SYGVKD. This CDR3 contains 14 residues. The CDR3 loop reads CALKPGLASNEQFF. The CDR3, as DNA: TGTGCCTTGAAACCGGGACTAGCGTCCAATGAGCAGTTCTTC.

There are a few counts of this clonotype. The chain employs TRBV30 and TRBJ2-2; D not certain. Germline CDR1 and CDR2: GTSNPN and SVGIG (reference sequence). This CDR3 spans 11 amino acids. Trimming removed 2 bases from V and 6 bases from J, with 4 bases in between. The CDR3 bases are TGTGCCTGGAGTCTGGCCGGGGAGCTGTTTTTT. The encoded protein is CAWSLAGELFF.

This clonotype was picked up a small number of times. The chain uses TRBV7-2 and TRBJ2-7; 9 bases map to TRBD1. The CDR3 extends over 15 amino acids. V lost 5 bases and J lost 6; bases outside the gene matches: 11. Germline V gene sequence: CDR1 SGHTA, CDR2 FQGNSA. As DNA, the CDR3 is TGTGCCAGCAGCGGGACACCGGGACAGGGACGCGAGCAGTACTTC. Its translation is CASSGTPGQGREQYF.

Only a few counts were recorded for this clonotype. CDR3 sequence: CSVETGDTQYF. CDR3 nucleotide sequence: TGCAGCGTGGAGACGGGGGATACGCAGTATTTT. The chain recombines TRBV29-1 with TRBJ2-3, with D possibly TRBD2 on 5 matching bases. The CDR3 is made up of 11 amino acids. The germline V and J ends were trimmed by 6 bases and 6 bases, with 10 bases remaining between them. The germline V gene has CDR1 SQVTM and CDR2 ANQGSEA.

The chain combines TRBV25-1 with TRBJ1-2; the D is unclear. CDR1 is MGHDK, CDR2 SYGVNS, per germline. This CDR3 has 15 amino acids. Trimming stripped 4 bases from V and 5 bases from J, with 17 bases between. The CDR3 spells CASSAPGVVGYGYTF. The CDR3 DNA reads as TGTGCCAGCAGTGCGCCTGGGGTGGTAGGTTATGGCTACACCTTC.

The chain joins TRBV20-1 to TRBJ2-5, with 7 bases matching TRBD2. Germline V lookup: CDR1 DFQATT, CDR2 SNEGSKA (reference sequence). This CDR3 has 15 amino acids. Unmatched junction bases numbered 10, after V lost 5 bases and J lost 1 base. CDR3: CSAPPAGTFQETQYF. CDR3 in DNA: TGCAGTGCTCCTCCAGCGGGGACCTTCCAAGAGACCCAGTACTTC.

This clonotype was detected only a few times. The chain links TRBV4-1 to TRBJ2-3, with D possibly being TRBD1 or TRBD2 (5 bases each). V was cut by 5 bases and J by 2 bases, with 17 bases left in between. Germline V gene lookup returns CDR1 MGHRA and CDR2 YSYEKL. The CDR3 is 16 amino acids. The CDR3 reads CASSWGSGLSTDTQYF. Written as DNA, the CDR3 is TGCGCCAGCAGCTGGGGGAGTGGACTCTCCACAGATACGCAGTATTTT.

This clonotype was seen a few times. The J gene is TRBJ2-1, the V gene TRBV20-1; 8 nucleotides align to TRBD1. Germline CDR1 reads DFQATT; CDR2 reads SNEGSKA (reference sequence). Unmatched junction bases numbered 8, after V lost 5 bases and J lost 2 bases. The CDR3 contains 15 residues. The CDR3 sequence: CSAGQGAAAYNEQFF. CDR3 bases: TGCAGTGCTGGCCAGGGGGCCGCAGCCTACAATGAGCAGTTCTTC.

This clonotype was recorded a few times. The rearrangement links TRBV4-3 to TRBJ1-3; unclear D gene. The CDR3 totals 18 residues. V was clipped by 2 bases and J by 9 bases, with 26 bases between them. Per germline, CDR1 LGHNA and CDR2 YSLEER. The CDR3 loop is CASSQKYLGLGSGRTIYF. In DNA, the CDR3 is TGCGCCAGCAGCCAAAAGTATCTGGGTTTGGGCTCGGGTCGCACCATATATTTT.

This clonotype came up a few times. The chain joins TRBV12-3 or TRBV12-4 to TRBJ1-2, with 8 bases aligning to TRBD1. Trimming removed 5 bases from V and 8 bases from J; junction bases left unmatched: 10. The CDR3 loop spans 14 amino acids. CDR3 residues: CASSPENRGGGYTF. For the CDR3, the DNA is TGTGCCAGCAGTCCCGAAAACAGGGGGGGCGGCTACACCTTC.

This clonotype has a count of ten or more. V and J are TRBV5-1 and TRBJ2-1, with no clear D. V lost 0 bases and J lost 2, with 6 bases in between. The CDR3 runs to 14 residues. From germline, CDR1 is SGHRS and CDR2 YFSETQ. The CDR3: CASSLVAAYNEQFF. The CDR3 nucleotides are TGCGCCAGCAGCTTGGTCGCAGCCTACAATGAGCAGTTCTTC.

CDR3 protein: CASSATGQGYYGYTF. The CDR3 DNA sequence: TGTGCCAGCAGTGCCACGGGACAGGGATACTATGGCTACACCTTC. The rearrangement links TRBV6-1 to TRBJ1-2; TRBD1 aligns across 9 bases. The germline CDR1 and CDR2 sequences are MNHNS and SASEGT. The CDR3 is 15 amino acids. The V and J ends lost 4 bases and 3 bases, in that order; junction bases with no gene match: 6.

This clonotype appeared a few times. The CDR3 is CSARDDRYTF. CDR3 in DNA: TGCAGTGCTAGAGATGACCGCTACACCTTC. The chain couples TRBV20-1 to TRBJ1-2; no clear D. The CDR3 has 10 amino acids. V was trimmed by 0 bases and J by 9 bases, leaving 5 bases between them. Germline-derived CDR1 and CDR2 are DFQATT and SNEGSKA (reference sequence).

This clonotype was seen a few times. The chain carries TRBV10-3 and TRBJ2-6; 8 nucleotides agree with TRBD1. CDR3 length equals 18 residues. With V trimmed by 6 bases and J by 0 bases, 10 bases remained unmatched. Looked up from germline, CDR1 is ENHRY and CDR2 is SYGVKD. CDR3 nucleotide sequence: TGTGCCATCAGACCAGGACAGGGCATTATCTCTGGGGCCAACGTCCTGACTTTC. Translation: CAIRPGQGIISGANVLTF.

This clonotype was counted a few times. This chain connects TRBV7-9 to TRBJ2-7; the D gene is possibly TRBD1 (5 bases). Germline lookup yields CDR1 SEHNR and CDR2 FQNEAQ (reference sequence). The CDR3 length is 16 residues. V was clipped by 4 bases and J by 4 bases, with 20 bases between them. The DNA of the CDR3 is TGTGCCAGCAGCTCCGACCGGGCCAAGAACAGGTACGAGCAGTACTTC. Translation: CASSSDRAKNRYEQYF.

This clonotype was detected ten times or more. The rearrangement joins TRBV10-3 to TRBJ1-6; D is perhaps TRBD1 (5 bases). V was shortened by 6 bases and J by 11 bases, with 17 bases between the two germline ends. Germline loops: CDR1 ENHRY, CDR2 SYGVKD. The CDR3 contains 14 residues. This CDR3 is CAISPDGGSTPLHF. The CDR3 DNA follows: TGTGCCATCAGCCCGGACGGGGGGTCGACACCCCTCCACTTT.